This T cell receptor beta chain is from a study of CD8 T cells in ankylosing spondylitis. The sample holds many counts of this clonotype. The antigen is undetermined. Study-wide findings and caveats: Disease-linked clones were reportedly significantly enriched in matched ankylosing spondylitis synovial fluid. It appeared that ankylosing spondylitis blood was characterized by a TCR beta motif of seven or eight highly homologous variants.

Per the germline V gene, CDR1 is DFQATT and CDR2 is SNEGSKA (reference sequence). The CDR3 spans 14 residues. The V end lost 0 bases, the J end lost 6 bases, and 15 bases lay between the germline ends. Library preparation for TCR beta used quantitative 5'-RACE with molecular barcodes. TCRdb re-derived calls from the 5' RACE reads in MiXCR, one entry per CDR3 protein. The repertoire holds around 490,000 distinct CDR3 sequences, with about 5.2% as singletons. This clonotype originated in a male donor with ankylosing spondylitis. Sequenced: blood, either unsorted or a sorted T cell fraction (not recorded which). The chain uses TRBV20-1 and TRBJ2-7; unclear D gene. The CDR3 region is CSARDRRGRSEQYF. CDR3 bases: TGCAGTGCTAGAGATCGGAGAGGCCGAAGCGAGCAGTACTTC.